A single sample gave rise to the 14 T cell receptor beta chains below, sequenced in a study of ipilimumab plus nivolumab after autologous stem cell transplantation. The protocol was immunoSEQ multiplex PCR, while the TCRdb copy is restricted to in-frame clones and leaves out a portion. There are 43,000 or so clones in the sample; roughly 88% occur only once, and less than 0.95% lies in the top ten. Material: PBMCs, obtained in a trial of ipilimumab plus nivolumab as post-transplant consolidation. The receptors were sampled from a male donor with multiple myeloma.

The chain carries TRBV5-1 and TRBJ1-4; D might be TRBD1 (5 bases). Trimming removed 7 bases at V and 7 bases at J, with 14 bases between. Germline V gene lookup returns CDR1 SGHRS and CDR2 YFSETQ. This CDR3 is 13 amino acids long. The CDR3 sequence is CASAPGAAEKLFF. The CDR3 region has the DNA TGCGCCAGCGCCCCCGGGGCGGCTGAAAAACTGTTTTTT.

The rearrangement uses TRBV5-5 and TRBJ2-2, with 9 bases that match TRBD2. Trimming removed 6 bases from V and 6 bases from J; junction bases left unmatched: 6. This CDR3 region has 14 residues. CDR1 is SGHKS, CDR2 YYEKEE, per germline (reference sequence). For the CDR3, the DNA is TGTGCCAGCACCGGGACTAGCTTCGCCGGGGAGCTGTTTTTT. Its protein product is CASTGTSFAGELFF. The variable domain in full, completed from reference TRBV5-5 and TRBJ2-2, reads DAGVTQSPTHLIKTRGQQVTLRCSPISGHKSVSWYQQVLGQGPQFIFQYYEKEERGRGNFPDRFSARQFPNYSSELNVNALLLGDSALYLCASTGTSFAGELFFGEGSRLTVL.

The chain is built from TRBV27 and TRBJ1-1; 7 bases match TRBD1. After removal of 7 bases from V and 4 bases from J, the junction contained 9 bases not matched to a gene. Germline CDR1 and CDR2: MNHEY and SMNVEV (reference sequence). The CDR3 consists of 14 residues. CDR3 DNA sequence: TGTGCCAGCACCCCGGGGCAGGGGGTCACTGAAGCTTTCTTT. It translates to CASTPGQGVTEAFF.

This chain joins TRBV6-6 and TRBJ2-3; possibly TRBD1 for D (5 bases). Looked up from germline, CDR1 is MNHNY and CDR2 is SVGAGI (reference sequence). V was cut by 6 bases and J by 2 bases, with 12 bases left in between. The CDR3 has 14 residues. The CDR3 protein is CASRLGRDTDTQYF. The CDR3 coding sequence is TGTGCCAGCAGATTGGGCAGGGACACAGATACGCAGTATTTT.

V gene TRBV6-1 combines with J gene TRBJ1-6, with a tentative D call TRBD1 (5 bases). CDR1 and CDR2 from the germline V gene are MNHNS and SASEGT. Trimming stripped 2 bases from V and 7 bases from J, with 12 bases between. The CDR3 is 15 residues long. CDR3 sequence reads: CASSEYLGTNSPLHF. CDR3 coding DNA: TGTGCCAGCAGTGAATATCTGGGGACGAATTCACCCCTCCACTTT.

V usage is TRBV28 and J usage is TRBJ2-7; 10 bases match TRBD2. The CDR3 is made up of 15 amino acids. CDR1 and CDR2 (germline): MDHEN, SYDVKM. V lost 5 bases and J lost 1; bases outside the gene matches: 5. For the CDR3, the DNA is TGTGCCAGCAGTCCCGGACTAGCGGAATCCTACGAGCAGTACTTC. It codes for CASSPGLAESYEQYF.

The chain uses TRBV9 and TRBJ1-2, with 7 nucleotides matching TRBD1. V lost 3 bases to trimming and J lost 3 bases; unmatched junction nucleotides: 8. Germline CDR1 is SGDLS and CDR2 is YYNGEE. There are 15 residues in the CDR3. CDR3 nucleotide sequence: TGTGCCAGCAGCGAATACAGGGGAGCAGACTATGGCTACACCTTC. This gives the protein CASSEYRGADYGYTF.

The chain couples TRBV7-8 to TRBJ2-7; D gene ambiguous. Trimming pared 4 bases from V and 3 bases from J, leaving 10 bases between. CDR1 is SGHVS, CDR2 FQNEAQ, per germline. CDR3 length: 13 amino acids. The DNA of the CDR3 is TGTGCCAGCAGCTCTCAGGTTTACTACGAGCAGTACTTC. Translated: CASSSQVYYEQYF.

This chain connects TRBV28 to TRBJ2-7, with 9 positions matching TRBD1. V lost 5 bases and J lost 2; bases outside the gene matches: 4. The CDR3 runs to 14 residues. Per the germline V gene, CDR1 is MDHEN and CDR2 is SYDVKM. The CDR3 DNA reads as TGTGCCAGCAGTCCCCGACAGGGGGCCTACGAGCAGTACTTC. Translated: CASSPRQGAYEQYF. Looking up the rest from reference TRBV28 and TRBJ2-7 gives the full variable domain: DVKVTQSSRYLVKRTGEKVFLECVQDMDHENMFWYRQDPGLGLRLIYFSYDVKMKEKGDIPEGYSVSREKKERFSLILESASTNQTSMYLCASSPRQGAYEQYFGPGTRLTVT.

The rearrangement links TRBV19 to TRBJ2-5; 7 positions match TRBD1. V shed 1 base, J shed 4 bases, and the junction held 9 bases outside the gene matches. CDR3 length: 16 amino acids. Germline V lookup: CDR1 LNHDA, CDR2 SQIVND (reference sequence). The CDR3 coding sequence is TGTGCCAGTAGTATAGCGGCAGGGGGATCTCGAGAGACCCAGTACTTC. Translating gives CASSIAAGGSRETQYF. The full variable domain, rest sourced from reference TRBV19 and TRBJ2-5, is DGGITQSPKYLFRKEGQNVTLSCEQNLNHDAMYWYRQDPGQGLRLIYYSQIVNDFQKGDIAEGYSVSREKKESFPLTVTSAQKNPTAFYLCASSIAAGGSRETQYFGPGTRLLVL.

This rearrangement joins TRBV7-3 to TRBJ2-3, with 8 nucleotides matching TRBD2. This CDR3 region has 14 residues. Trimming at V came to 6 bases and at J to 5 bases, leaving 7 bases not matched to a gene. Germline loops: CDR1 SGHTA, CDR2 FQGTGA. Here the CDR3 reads CASSLGTSEDTQYF. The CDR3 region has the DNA TGTGCCAGCAGTCTTGGGACTAGTGAAGATACGCAGTATTTT. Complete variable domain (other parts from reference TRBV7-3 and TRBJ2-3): GAGVSQTPSNKVTEKGKYVELRCDPISGHTALYWYRQSLGQGPEFLIYFQGTGAADDSGLPNDRFFAVRPEGSVSTLKIQRTERGDSAVYLCASSLGTSEDTQYFGPGTRLTVL.

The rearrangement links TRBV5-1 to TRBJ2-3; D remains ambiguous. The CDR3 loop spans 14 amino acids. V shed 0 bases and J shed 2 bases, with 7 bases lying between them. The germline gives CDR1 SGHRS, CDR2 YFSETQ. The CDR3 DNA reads TGCGCCAGCAGCTTGGGGTCAGTCACAGATACGCAGTATTTT. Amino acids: CASSLGSVTDTQYF.

DNA of the CDR3: TGTGCCAGCAGCTTTGGCGGGCCAAATAGCAATCAGCCCCAGCATTTT. Translated: CASSFGGPNSNQPQHF. The chain links TRBV5-6 to TRBJ1-5; unclear D gene. V was cut by 2 bases and J by 0 bases, with 12 bases left in between. This CDR3 contains 16 residues. Germline V lookup: CDR1 SGHDT, CDR2 YYEEEE.

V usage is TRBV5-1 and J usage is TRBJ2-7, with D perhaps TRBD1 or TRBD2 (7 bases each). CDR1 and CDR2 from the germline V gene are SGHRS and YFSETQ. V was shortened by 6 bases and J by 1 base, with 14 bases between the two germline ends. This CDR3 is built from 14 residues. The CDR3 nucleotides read TGCGCCAGCACCTCAGGGGGGGCTTCCTACGAGCAGTACTTC. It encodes CASTSGGASYEQYF.